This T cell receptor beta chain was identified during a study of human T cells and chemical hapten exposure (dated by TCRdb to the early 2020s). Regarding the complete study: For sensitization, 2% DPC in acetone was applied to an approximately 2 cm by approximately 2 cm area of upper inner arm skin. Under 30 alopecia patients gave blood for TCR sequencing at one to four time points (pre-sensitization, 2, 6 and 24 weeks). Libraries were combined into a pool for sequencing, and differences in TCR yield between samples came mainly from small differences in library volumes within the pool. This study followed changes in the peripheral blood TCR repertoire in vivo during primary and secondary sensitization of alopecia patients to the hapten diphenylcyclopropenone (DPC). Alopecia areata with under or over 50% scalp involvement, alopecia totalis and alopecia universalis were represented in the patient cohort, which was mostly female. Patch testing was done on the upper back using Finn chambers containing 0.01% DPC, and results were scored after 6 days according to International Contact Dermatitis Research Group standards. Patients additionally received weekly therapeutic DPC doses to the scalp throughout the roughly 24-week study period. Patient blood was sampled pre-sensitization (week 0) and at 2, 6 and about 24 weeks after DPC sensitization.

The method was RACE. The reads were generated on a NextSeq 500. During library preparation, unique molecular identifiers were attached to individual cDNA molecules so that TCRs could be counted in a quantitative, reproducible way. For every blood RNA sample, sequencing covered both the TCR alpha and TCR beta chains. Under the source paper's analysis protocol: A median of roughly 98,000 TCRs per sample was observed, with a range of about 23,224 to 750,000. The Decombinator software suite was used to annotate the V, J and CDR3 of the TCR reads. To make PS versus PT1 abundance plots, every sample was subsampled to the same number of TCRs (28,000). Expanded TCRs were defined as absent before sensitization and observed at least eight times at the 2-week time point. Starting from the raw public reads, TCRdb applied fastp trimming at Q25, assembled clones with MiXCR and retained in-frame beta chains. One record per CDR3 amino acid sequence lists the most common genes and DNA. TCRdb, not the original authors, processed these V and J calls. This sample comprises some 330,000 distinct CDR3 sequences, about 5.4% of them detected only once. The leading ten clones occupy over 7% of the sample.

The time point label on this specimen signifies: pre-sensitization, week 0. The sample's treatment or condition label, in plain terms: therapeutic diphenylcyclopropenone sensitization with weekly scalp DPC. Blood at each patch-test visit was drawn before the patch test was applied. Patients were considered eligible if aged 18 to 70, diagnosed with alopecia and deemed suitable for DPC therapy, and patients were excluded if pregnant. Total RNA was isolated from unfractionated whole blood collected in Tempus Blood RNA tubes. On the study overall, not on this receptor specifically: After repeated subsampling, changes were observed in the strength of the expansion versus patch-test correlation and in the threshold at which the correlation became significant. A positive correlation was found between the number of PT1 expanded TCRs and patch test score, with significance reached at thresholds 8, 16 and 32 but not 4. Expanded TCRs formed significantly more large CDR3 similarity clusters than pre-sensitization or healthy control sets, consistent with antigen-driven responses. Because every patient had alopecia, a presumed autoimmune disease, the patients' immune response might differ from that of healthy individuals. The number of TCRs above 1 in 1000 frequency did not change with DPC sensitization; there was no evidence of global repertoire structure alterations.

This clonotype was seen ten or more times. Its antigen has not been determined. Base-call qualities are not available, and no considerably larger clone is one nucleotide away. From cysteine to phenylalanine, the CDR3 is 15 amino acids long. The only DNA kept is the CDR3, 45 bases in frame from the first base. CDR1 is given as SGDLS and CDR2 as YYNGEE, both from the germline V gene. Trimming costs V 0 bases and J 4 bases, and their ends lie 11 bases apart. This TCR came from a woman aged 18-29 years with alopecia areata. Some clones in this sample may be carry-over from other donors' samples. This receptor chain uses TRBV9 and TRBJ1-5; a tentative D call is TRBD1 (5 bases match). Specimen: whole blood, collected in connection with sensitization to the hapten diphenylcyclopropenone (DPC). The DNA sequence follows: TGTGCCAGCAGCGTAGTGCCGGGGGTAAATCAGCCCCAGCATTTT. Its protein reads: CASSVVPGVNQPQHF.